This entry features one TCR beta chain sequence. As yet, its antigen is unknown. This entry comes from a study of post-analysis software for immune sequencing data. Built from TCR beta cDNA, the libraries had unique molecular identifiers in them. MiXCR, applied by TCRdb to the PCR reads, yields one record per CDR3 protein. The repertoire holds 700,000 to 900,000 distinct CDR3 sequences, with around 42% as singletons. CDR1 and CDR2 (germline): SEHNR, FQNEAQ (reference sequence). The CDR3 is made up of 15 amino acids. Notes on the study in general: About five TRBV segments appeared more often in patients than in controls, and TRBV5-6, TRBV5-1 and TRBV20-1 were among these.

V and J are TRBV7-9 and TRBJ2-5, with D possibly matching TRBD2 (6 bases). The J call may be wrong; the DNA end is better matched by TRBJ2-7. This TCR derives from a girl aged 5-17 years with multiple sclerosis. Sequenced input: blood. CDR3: CASSPGEATLYEQYF. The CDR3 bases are TGTGCCAGCAGCCCCGGGGAGGCTACCCTCTACGAGCAGTACTTC.